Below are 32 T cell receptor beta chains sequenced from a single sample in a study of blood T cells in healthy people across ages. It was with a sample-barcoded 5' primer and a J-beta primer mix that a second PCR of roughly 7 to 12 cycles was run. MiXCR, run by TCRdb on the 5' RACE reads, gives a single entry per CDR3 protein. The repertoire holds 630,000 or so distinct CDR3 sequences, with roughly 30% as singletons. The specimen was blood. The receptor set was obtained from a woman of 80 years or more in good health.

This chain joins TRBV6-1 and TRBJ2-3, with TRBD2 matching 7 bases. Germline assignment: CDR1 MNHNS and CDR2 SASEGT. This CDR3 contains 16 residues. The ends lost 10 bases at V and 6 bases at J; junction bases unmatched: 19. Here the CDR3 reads CATGNQGGGAGDTQYF. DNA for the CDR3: TGTGCCACCGGGAACCAAGGCGGGGGAGCAGGTGATACGCAGTATTTT.

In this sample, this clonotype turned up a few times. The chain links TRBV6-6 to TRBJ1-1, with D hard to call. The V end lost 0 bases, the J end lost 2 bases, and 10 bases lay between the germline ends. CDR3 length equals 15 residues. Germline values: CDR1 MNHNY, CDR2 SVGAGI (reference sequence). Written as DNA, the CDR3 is TGTGCCAGCAGTTACTCGCCCGGTTACAACACTGAAGCTTTCTTT. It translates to CASSYSPGYNTEAFF.

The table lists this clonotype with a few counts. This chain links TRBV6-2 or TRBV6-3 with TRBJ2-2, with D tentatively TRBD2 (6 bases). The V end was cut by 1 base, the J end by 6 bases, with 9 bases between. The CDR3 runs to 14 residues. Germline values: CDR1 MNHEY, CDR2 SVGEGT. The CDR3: CASSYFGGAGELFF. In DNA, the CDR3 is TGTGCCAGCAGTTACTTCGGGGGTGCCGGGGAGCTGTTTTTT.

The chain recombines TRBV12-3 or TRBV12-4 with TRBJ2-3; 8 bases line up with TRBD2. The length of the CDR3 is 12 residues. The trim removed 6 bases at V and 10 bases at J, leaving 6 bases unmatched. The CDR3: CASSAPGGAQYF. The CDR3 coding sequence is TGTGCCAGCAGCGCCCCCGGGGGGGCGCAGTATTTT.

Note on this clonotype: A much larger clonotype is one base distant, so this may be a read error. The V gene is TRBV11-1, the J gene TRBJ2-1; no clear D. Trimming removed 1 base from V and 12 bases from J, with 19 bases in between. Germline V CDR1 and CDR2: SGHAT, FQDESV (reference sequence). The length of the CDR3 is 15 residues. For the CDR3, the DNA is TGTGCCAGCAGCTTAGGAACTGGTCTCTACTATGGGCAGTTCTTC. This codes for CASSLGTGLYYGQFF.

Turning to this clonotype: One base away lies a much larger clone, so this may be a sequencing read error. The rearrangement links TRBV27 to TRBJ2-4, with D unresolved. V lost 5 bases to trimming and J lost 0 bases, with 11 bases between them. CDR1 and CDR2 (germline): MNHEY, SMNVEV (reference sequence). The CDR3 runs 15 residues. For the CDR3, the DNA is TGTGCCAGCAGTGGGCAGCCCGTAGCCAAAAACATTCAGTACTTC. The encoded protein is CASSGQPVAKNIQYF.

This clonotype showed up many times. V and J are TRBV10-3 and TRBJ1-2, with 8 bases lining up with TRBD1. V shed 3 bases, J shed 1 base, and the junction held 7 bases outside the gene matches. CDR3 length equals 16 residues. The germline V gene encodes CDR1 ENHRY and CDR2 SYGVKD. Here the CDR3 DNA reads TGTGCCATCAGTGACCCGGGACAGGCGAGTAACTATGGCTACACCTTC. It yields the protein CAISDPGQASNYGYTF.

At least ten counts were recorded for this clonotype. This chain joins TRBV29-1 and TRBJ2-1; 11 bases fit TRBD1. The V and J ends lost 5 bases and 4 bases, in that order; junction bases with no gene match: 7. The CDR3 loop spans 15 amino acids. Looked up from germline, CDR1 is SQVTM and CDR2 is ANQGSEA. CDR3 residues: CSVKAGTGGYNEQFF. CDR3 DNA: TGCAGCGTTAAGGCCGGGACAGGGGGATACAATGAGCAGTTCTTC.

The CDR3 loop reads CASSFFGGSYNEQFF. In DNA form, the CDR3 reads TGTGCCAGCAGTTTCTTTGGAGGGTCCTACAATGAGCAGTTCTTC. The V gene is TRBV2, the J gene TRBJ2-1; D is perhaps TRBD2 (6 bases). The CDR3 sequence is 15 residues long. Trimming took 5 bases from V and 1 from J, leaving 12 bases between them. Germline CDR1 SNHLY, CDR2 FYNNEI.

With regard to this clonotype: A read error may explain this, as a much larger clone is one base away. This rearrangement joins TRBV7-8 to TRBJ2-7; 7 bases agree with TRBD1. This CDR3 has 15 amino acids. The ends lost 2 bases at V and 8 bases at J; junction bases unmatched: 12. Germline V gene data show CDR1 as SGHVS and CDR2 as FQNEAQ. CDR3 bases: TGTGCCAGCAGCTTACTGCCGGGACAGAGGGATAAGCAGTACTTC. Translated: CASSLLPGQRDKQYF. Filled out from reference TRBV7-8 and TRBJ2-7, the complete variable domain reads GAGVSQSPRYKVAKRGQDVALRCDPISGHVSLFWYQQALGQGPEFLTYFQNEAQLDKSGLPSDRFFAERPEGSVSTLKIQRTQQEDSAVYLCASSLLPGQRDKQYFGPGTRLTVT.

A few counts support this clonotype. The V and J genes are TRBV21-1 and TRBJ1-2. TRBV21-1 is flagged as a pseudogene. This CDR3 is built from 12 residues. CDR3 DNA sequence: TGTGCCAGCAGCCCTCGAGCATATGGCTACACCTTC. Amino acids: CASSPRAYGYTF.

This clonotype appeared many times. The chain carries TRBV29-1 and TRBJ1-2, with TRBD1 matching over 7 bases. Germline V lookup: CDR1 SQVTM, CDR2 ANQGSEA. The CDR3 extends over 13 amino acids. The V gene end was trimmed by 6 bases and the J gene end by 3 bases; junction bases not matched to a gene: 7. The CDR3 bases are TGCAGCGTACAGGGGCACGTCGACTATGGCTACACCTTC. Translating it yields CSVQGHVDYGYTF.

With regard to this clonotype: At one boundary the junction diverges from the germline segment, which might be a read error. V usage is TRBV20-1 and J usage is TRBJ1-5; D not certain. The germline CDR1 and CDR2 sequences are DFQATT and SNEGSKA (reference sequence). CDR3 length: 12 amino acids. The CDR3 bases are TGCAGGGCTAGACCGTCCAATCAACCCCAGCATTTT. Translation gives CRARPSNQPQHF.

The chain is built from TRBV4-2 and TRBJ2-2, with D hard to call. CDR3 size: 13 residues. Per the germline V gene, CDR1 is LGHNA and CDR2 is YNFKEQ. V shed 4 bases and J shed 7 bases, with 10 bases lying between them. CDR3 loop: CASSPSGFGELFF. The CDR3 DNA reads TGTGCCAGCAGCCCCTCCGGGTTCGGGGAGCTGTTTTTT.

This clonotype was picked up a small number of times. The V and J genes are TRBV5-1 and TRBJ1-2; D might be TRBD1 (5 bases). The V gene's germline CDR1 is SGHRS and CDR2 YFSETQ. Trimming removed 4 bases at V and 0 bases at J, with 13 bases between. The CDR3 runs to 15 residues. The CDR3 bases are TGCGCCAGCAGCCCGTGGCAGGGAACTAACTATGGCTACACCTTC. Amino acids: CASSPWQGTNYGYTF. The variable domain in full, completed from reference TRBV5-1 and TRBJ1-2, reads KAGVTQTPRYLIKTRGQQVTLSCSPISGHRSVSWYQQTPGQGLQFLFEYFSETQRNKGNFPGRFSGRQFSNSRSEMNVSTLELGDSALYLCASSPWQGTNYGYTFGSGTRLTVV.

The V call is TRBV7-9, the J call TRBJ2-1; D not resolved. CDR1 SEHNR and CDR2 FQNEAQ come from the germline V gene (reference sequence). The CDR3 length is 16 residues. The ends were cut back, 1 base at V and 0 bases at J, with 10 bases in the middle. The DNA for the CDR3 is TGTGCCAGCAGCTTAGGAAGTGGGTTCTCCTACAATGAGCAGTTCTTC. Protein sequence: CASSLGSGFSYNEQFF.

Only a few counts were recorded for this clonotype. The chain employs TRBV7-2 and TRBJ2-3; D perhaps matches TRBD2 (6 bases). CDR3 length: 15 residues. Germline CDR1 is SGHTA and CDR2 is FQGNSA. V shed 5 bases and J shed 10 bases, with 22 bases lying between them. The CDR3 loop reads CASSPVKRATPSQYF. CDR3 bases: TGTGCCAGCAGCCCCGTGAAGCGGGCAACCCCATCGCAGTATTTT. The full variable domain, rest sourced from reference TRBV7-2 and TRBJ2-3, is GAGVSQSPSNKVTEKGKDVELRCDPISGHTALYWYRQSLGQGLEFLIYFQGNSAPDKSGLPSDRFSAERTGGSVSTLTIQRTQQEDSAVYLCASSPVKRATPSQYFGPGTRLTVL.

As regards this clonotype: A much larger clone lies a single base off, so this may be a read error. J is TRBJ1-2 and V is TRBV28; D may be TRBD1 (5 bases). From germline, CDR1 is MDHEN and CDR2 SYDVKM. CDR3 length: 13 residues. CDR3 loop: CASSAGAHYDYTF. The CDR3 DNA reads TGTGCCAGCAGTGCCGGGGCTCACTATGACTACACCTTC.

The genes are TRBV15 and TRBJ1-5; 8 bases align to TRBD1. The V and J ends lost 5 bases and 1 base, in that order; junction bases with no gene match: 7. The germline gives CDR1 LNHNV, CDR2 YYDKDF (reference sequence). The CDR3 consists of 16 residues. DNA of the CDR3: TGTGCCACCAGCCGTCTACAGGGGGTGAGCAATCAGCCCCAGCATTTT. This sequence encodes CATSRLQGVSNQPQHF.

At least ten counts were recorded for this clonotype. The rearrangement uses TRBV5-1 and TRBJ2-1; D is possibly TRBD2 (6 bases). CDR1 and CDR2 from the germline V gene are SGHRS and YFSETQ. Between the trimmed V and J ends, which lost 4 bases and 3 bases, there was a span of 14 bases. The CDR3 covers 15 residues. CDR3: CASSPTGLNYNEQFF. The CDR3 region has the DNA TGCGCCAGCAGCCCCACGGGACTTAACTACAATGAGCAGTTCTTC.

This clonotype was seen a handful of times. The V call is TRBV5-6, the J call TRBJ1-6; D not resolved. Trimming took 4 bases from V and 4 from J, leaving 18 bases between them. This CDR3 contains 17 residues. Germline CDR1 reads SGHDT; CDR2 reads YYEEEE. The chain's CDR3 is CASSLSGVGEYNSPLHF. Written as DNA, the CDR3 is TGTGCCAGCAGCCTGAGTGGGGTCGGAGAATATAATTCACCCCTCCACTTT.

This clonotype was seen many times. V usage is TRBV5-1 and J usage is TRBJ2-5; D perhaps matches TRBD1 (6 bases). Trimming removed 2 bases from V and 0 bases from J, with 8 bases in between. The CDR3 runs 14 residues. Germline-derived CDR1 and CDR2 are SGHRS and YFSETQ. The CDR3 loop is CASSFGTHQETQYF. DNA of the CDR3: TGCGCCAGCAGCTTTGGGACACACCAAGAGACCCAGTACTTC.

CDR3 residues: CASHPGQGYEQYF. CDR3 DNA: TGTGCCAGCCATCCCGGACAGGGGTACGAGCAGTACTTC. The gene calls are TRBV6-2 or TRBV6-3 and TRBJ2-7; 9 bases are a match to TRBD1. Trimming removed 8 bases from V and 4 bases from J; junction bases left unmatched: 6. Germline CDR1 MNHEY, CDR2 SVGEGT. The CDR3 has 13 residues.

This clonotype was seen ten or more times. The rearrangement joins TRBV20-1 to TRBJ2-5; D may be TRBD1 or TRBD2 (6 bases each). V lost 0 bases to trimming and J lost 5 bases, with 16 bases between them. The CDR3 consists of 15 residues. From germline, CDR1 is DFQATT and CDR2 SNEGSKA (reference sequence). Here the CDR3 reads CSARDPRGLSETQYF. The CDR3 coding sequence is TGCAGTGCTAGAGATCCCCGGGGGCTGTCGGAGACCCAGTACTTC.

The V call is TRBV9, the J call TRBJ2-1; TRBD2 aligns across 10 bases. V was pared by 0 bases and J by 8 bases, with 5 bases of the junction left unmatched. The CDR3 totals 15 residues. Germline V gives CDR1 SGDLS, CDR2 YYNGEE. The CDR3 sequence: CASSVVLAGVDEQFF. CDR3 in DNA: TGTGCCAGCAGCGTAGTTCTAGCGGGGGTGGATGAGCAGTTCTTC.

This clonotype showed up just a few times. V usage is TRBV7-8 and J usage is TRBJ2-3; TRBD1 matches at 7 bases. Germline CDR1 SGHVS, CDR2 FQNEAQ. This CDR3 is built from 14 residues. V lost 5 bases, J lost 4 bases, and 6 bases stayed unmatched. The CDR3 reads CASSQGGLPDTQYF. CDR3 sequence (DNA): TGTGCCAGCAGCCAAGGGGGCCTCCCAGATACGCAGTATTTT.

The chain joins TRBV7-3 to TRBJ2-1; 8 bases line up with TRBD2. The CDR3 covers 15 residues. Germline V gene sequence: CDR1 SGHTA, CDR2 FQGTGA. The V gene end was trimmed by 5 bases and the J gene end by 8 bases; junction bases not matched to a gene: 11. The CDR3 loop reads CASSPRGAEQDEQFF. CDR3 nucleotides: TGTGCCAGCAGCCCGCGGGGGGCAGAGCAGGATGAGCAGTTCTTC.

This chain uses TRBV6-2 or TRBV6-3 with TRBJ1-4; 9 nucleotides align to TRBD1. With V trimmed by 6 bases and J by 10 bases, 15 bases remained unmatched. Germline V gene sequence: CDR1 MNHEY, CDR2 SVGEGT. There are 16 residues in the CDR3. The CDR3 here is CASRPNIDRGTGKLFF. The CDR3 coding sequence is TGTGCCAGCAGACCGAATATTGACAGGGGGACTGGAAAACTGTTTTTT.

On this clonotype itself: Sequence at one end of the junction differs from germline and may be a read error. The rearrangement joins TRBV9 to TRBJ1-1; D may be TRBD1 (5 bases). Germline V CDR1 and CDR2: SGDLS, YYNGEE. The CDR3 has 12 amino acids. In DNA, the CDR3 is TGTGCCAGCAGTCCGGGGCAGTATGAAACTTTCTTT. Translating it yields CASSPGQYETFF.

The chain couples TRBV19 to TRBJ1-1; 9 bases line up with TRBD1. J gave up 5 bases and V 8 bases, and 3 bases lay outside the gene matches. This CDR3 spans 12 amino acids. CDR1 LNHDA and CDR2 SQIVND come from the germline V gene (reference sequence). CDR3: CASGQGRTEAFF. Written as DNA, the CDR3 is TGTGCCAGTGGACAGGGGAGAACTGAAGCTTTCTTT.

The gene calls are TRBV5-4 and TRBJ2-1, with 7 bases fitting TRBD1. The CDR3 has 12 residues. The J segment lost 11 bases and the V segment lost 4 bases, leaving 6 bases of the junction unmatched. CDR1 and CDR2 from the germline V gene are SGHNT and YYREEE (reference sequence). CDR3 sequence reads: CASSTTGPQQFF. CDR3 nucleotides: TGTGCCAGCAGCACGACAGGGCCGCAGCAGTTCTTC.

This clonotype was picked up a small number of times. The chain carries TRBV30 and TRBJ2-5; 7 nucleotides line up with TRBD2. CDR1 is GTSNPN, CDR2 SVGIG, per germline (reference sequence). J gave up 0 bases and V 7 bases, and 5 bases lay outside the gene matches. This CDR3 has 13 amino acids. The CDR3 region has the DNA TGTGCCTATGGGACTACTCACCAAGAGACCCAGTACTTC. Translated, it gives CAYGTTHQETQYF. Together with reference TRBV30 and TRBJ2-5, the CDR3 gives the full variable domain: SQTIHQWPATLVQPVGSPLSLECTVEGTSNPNLYWYRQAAGRGLQLLFYSVGIGQISSEVPQNLSASRPQDRQFILSSKKLLLSDSGFYLCAYGTTHQETQYFGPGTRLLVL.